This TCR beta chain is from a study of cytomegalovirus exposure and HLA in healthy donors. Overall study results and limits: In vitro checks showed that a few CMV-associated chains really do target CMV antigens. Whilst most TCR sequences proved rare, a subset of public TCRs occurred across many donors.

The study ran its PCR with 60 Vbeta and 13 Jbeta primers. Clones were sequenced by immunoSEQ multiplex PCR, and TCRdb holds only the in-frame ones, with some missing. The sample carries some 100,000 clones, roughly 74% recorded once. The CDR3 runs to 17 residues. The V gene's germline CDR1 is SEHNR and CDR2 FQNEAQ (reference sequence). A remark on this clone: Its target is unknown. The junction differs from germline at one of its ends, possibly a read error.

The sequence came from a middle-aged woman in good health and CMV-seronegative. Sequencing input: PBMCs. The chain has TRBV7-9 and TRBJ2-6, with TRBD1 matching over 8 bases. CDR3 loop: CSSPPPRGPGGANVLTF. The CDR3 bases are TGTTCCAGTCCCCCCCCCAGGGGGCCTGGAGGGGCCAACGTCCTGACTTTC.